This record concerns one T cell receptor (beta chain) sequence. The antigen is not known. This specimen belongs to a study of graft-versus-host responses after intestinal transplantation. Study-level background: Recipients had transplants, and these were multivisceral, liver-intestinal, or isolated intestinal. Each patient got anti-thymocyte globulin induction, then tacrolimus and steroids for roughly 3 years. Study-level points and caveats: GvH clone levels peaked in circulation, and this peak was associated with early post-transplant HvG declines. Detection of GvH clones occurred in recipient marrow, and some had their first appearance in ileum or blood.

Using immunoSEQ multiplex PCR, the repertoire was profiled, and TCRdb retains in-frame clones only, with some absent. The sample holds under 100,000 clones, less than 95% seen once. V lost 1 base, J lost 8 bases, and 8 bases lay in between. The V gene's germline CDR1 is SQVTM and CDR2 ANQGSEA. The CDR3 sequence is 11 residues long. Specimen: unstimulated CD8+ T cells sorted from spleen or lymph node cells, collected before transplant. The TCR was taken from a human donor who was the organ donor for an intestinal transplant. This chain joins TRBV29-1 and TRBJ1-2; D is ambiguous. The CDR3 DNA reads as TGCAGCGTTGAAGTGGGCAGGGGCTACACCTTC. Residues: CSVEVGRGYTF. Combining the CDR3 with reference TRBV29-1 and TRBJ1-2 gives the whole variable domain SAVISQKPSRDICQRGTSLTIQCQVDSQVTMMFWYRQQPGQSLTLIATANQGSEATYESGFVIDKFPISRPNLTFSTLTVSNMSPEDSSIYLCSVEVGRGYTFGSGTRLTVV.